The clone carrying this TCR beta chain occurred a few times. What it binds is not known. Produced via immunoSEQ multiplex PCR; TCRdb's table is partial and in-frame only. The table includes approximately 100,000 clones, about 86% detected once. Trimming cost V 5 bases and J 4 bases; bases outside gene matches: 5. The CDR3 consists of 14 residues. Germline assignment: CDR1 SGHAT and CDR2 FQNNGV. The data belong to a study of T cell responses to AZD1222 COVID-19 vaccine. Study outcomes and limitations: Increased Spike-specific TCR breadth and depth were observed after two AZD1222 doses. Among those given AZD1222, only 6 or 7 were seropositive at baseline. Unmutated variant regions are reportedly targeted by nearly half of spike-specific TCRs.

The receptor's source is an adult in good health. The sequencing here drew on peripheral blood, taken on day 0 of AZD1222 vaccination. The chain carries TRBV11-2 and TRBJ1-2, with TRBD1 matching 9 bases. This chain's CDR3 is CASSRDRVVYGYTF. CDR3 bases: TGTGCCAGCAGCCGGGACAGGGTAGTCTATGGCTACACCTTC.